The 32 T cell receptor beta chains below come from one sample, sequenced in a study of T cells after yellow fever vaccination. TCRdb used MiXCR to reprocess the 5' RACE reads, holding one entry per CDR3 protein. Here the sample spans over 300,000 distinct CDR3 sequences, about 4% being singletons. Sequencing used PBMCs, obtained 5 days after the yellow fever booster vaccination. Every receptor here comes from a man between 18 and 35 years old who received the YFV17D yellow fever vaccine.

This rearrangement joins TRBV20-1 to TRBJ1-6; D call uncertain. Germline V gene data show CDR1 as DFQATT and CDR2 as SNEGSKA (reference sequence). Between the trimmed V and J ends, which lost 0 bases and 0 bases, there was a span of 6 bases. This CDR3 contains 15 residues. CDR3 in DNA: TGCAGTGCTAGAGACCTGAGCTCCTATAATTCACCCCTCCACTTT. Translation: CSARDLSSYNSPLHF.

This clonotype showed up many times. Written as DNA, the CDR3 is TGTGCCAGCAGGGGGGGACAGGGCTACGAGCAGTACTTC. It yields the protein CASRGGQGYEQYF. The chain joins TRBV27 to TRBJ2-7; 9 nucleotides match TRBD1. In germline, CDR1 is MNHEY, CDR2 SMNVEV (reference sequence). This CDR3 is 13 amino acids long. Unmatched junction bases numbered 3, after V lost 6 bases and J lost 3 bases.

In its sample, this clonotype was seen a few times. This chain uses TRBV29-1 with TRBJ2-3; D may be TRBD2 (6 bases). This CDR3 has 18 amino acids. Trimming removed 0 bases at V and 0 bases at J, with 19 bases between. Germline CDR1 reads SQVTM; CDR2 reads ANQGSEA. This chain's CDR3 is CSVEDWSGTPTSTDTQYF. In nucleotides, the CDR3 is TGCAGCGTTGAAGATTGGTCAGGGACTCCAACAAGCACAGATACGCAGTATTTT.

Only a few counts were recorded for this clonotype. The chain combines TRBV4-1 with TRBJ2-1, with TRBD1 matching over 12 bases. Germline-derived CDR1 and CDR2 are MGHRA and YSYEKL. Germline trimming cut 3 bases from V and 10 bases from J; bases unmatched to any gene: 10. The CDR3 runs to 16 residues. The CDR3 DNA reads TGCGCCAGCAGCCAGCCTCCGGGACAGGGGGCTGGGGAGCAGTTCTTC. It is translated as CASSQPPGQGAGEQFF.

This chain joins TRBV2 and TRBJ1-5; D perhaps matches TRBD1 (5 bases). Trimming shortened V by 2 bases and J by 5 bases, and 13 bases separated the two germline ends. The germline gives CDR1 SNHLY, CDR2 FYNNEI. This CDR3 is 15 amino acids long. The CDR3 protein is CASSELGPGHQPQHF. The DNA of the CDR3 is TGTGCCAGCAGTGAACTAGGCCCGGGGCATCAGCCCCAGCATTTT.

This clonotype was counted only a few times. The chain has TRBV9 and TRBJ2-7; 8 bases line up with TRBD2. V dropped 0 bases and J dropped 1; count of bases not matched to a gene: 9. The germline V gene encodes CDR1 SGDLS and CDR2 YYNGEE. This CDR3 has 17 residues. The CDR3 DNA reads as TGTGCCAGCAGCGTAGCTTACGGGGGGGCGGGATCCTACGAGCAGTACTTC. It is translated as CASSVAYGGAGSYEQYF.

This clonotype was seen a few times. This chain connects TRBV7-2 to TRBJ1-5; D remains ambiguous. Germline-derived CDR1 and CDR2 are SGHTA and FQGNSA. The CDR3 is 15 residues long. V was pared by 0 bases and J by 2 bases, with 8 bases between. As DNA, the CDR3 is TGTGCCAGCAGCTTAGCCCTAGCGGGCAATCAGCCCCAGCATTTT. Translated: CASSLALAGNQPQHF.

This clonotype was recorded a few times. This chain connects TRBV12-3 or TRBV12-4 to TRBJ1-5; no definite D call. Trimming cost V 0 bases and J 5 bases, with 5 bases left between them. The CDR3 totals 13 residues. This CDR3 is CASSLAGYQPQHF. In nucleotides, the CDR3 is TGTGCCAGCAGTTTAGCAGGTTATCAGCCCCAGCATTTT.

This clonotype has just a few counts. The chain couples TRBV4-2 to TRBJ2-5; perhaps D is TRBD1 or TRBD2 (6 bases each). The V and J ends lost 6 bases and 2 bases respectively, with 13 bases between them. There are 14 residues in the CDR3. CDR1 is LGHNA, CDR2 YNFKEQ, per germline. The CDR3 bases are TGTGCCAGCAGTAAAGGGGGGAGACAAGAGACCCAGTACTTC. Translation: CASSKGGRQETQYF.

There are a few counts of this clonotype. This chain connects TRBV12-3 or TRBV12-4 to TRBJ1-4; possibly TRBD1 for D (5 bases). This CDR3 has 12 amino acids. V was clipped by 5 bases and J by 11 bases, with 12 bases between them. CDR3 region: CASSPGTEKLFF. The CDR3 region has the DNA TGTGCCAGCAGTCCAGGGACGGAGAAACTGTTTTTT.

The V gene is TRBV4-2, the J gene TRBJ2-7; D is possibly TRBD2 (5 bases). The germline CDR1 and CDR2 sequences are LGHNA and YNFKEQ. The CDR3 runs to 15 residues. Trimming took off 0 bases at V and 7 bases at J, with 16 bases between the two ends. In nucleotides, the CDR3 is TGTGCCAGCAGCCAAGATCTCGCCCTACCGGGGGAGCAGTACGTC. This sequence encodes CASSQDLALPGEQYV.

This clonotype was seen only a few times. The chain has TRBV6-5 and TRBJ1-6; D uncertain. The CDR3 is 15 residues long. Germline CDR1 reads MNHEY; CDR2 reads SVGAGI. Trimming removed 7 bases from V and 0 bases from J, with 10 bases in between. Here the CDR3 reads CASKAGSSYNSPLHF. CDR3 DNA: TGTGCCAGCAAGGCGGGGAGCTCCTATAATTCACCCCTCCACTTT.

This clonotype was seen only a few times. V usage is TRBV4-3 and J usage is TRBJ1-6, with 11 bases that match TRBD1. CDR1 LGHNA and CDR2 YSLEER come from the germline V gene. This CDR3 spans 16 amino acids. Trimming cost V 5 bases and J 10 bases; bases outside gene matches: 10. The CDR3 sequence is CASSFEPGQGESPLHF. In DNA, the CDR3 is TGCGCCAGCAGCTTTGAACCGGGACAGGGGGAATCACCCCTCCACTTT.

This clonotype was detected ten times or more. The chain carries TRBV7-9 and TRBJ2-1; unclear D gene. CDR1 is SEHNR and CDR2 is FQNEAQ in the germline V gene (reference sequence). Trimming shortened V by 5 bases and J by 7 bases, and 12 bases separated the two germline ends. This CDR3 is 13 amino acids long. For the CDR3, the DNA is TGTGCCAGCAGCCTGGGCGTCGGTAATGAGCAGTTCTTC. Encoded protein: CASSLGVGNEQFF.

This clonotype was picked up a small number of times. The chain has TRBV15 and TRBJ2-1; 11 bases align to TRBD2. There are 21 residues in the CDR3. V shed 0 bases, J shed 4 bases, and the junction held 17 bases outside the gene matches. Germline V gene sequence: CDR1 LNHNV, CDR2 YYDKDF (reference sequence). CDR3 sequence: CATSREARGPASGGRYNEQFF. DNA for the CDR3: TGTGCCACCAGCAGAGAGGCTAGGGGCCCGGCTAGCGGGGGGAGATACAATGAGCAGTTCTTC.

CDR3 DNA sequence: TGTGCCAGCAGTCAACAGGGGGCGGAAGAGACCCAGTACTTC. Its protein product is CASSQQGAEETQYF. J is TRBJ2-5 and V is TRBV2; 9 bases are a match to TRBD1. V shed 5 bases and J 3 bases; nucleotides not matched to a gene: 4. CDR1 and CDR2 (germline): SNHLY, FYNNEI. The CDR3 is 14 amino acids. The whole variable domain, remainder taken from reference TRBV2 and TRBJ2-5, is EPEVTQTPSHQVTQMGQEVILRCVPISNHLYFYWYRQILGQKVEFLVSFYNNEISEKSEIFDDQFSVERPDGSNFTLKIRSTKLEDSAMYFCASSQQGAEETQYFGPGTRLLVL.

In its sample, this clonotype was seen many times. The chain has TRBV5-1 and TRBJ2-3; unclear D gene. The CDR3 has 15 amino acids. V was clipped by 1 base and J by 3 bases, with 12 bases between them. The germline V gene has CDR1 SGHRS and CDR2 YFSETQ. Here the CDR3 reads CASSLNTALTDTQYF. In nucleotides, the CDR3 is TGCGCCAGCAGCTTGAATACGGCCCTTACAGATACGCAGTATTTT.

This clonotype showed up just a few times. This chain uses TRBV20-1 with TRBJ2-7; possible D gene TRBD2, 6 bases. Deletions cut 7 bases from V and 5 bases from J, with 9 bases between. Germline V gene lookup returns CDR1 DFQATT and CDR2 SNEGSKA (reference sequence). The CDR3 has 10 amino acids. The CDR3 DNA reads TGCAGTGTTGGGGGGAACGAGCAGTACGTC. Its protein is CSVGGNEQYV.

There are a few counts of this clonotype. This chain uses TRBV7-9 with TRBJ2-3, with no clear D. CDR3 length equals 14 residues. Per germline, CDR1 SEHNR and CDR2 FQNEAQ (reference sequence). Trimming pared 3 bases from V and 2 bases from J, leaving 9 bases between. CDR3 in DNA: TGTGCCAGCAGCTTTGGCCAGTACACAGATACGCAGTATTTT. It yields the protein CASSFGQYTDTQYF. Supplemented by reference TRBV7-9 and TRBJ2-3, the full variable domain reads DTGVSQNPRHKITKRGQNVTFRCDPISEHNRLYWYRQTLGQGPEFLTYFQNEAQLEKSRLLSDRFSAERPKGSFSTLEIQRTEQGDSAMYLCASSFGQYTDTQYFGPGTRLTVL.

This clonotype was found a few times. The chain links TRBV20-1 to TRBJ1-6; D is ambiguous. CDR1 and CDR2 from the germline V gene are DFQATT and SNEGSKA (reference sequence). The V end lost 0 bases, the J end lost 5 bases, and 20 bases lay between the germline ends. The CDR3 extends over 18 amino acids. The CDR3 here is CSARDHTGREVHNSPLHF. CDR3 nucleotides: TGCAGTGCTAGAGATCATACCGGGCGGGAGGTACATAATTCACCCCTCCACTTT.

This clonotype has a count of ten or more. Written as DNA, the CDR3 is TGTGCCAGCAGCTCCGAACAGGGGAACACTGAAGCTTTCTTT. It encodes CASSSEQGNTEAFF. This chain joins TRBV7-9 and TRBJ1-1; weak D call: TRBD1 (6 bases). The CDR3 has 14 residues. Germline CDR1 SEHNR, CDR2 FQNEAQ (reference sequence). Trimming shortened V by 4 bases and J by 1 base, and 10 bases separated the two germline ends.

The rearrangement links TRBV7-9 to TRBJ2-7, with 12 bases that match TRBD1. The CDR3 extends over 18 amino acids. V lost 5 bases, J lost 6 bases, and 17 bases stayed unmatched. The germline V gene has CDR1 SEHNR and CDR2 FQNEAQ (reference sequence). The CDR3 spells CASSDGRLRDRGRIEQYF. The DNA of the CDR3 is TGTGCCAGCAGCGACGGAAGGTTGCGGGACAGGGGGCGGATCGAGCAGTACTTC.

This clonotype was observed many times. The DNA of the CDR3 is TGCGCCAGCAGCTTGGCCACCGGACAGGCGGTTATCTATGGCTACACCTTC. This translates into CASSLATGQAVIYGYTF. J is TRBJ1-2 and V is TRBV5-1, with 7 bases that match TRBD1. This CDR3 region has 17 residues. Germline assignment: CDR1 SGHRS and CDR2 YFSETQ. V was pared by 0 bases and J by 4 bases, with 12 bases of the junction left unmatched.

This clonotype has only a few counts. This sequence joins TRBV12-3 or TRBV12-4 and TRBJ1-1; D gene uncertain. V gave up 7 bases and J gave up 4 bases, with 13 bases separating them. This CDR3 spans 13 amino acids. CDR3 in amino acids: CASILNSGTEAFF. CDR3 DNA: TGTGCCAGCATCCTAAACAGTGGCACTGAAGCTTTCTTT.

The chain couples TRBV5-1 to TRBJ1-1; the D is unclear. CDR3 size: 14 residues. CDR1 and CDR2 from the germline V gene are SGHRS and YFSETQ. V was trimmed by 4 bases and J by 3 bases, leaving 13 bases between them. CDR3: CASSQGLGYTEAFF. DNA of the CDR3: TGCGCCAGCAGCCAAGGTCTGGGGTACACTGAAGCTTTCTTT.

This clonotype showed up many times. The gene calls are TRBV7-6 and TRBJ2-5, with D tentatively TRBD1 (7 bases). V gave up 5 bases and J gave up 5 bases, with 18 bases separating them. CDR1 is SGHVS, CDR2 FNYEAQ, per germline. CDR3 size: 15 residues. The CDR3 sequence: CASSPWTGGGETQYF. Written as DNA, the CDR3 is TGTGCCAGCAGCCCTTGGACAGGAGGGGGGGAGACCCAGTACTTC.

The chain links TRBV18 to TRBJ2-1; D gene ambiguous. Germline lookup yields CDR1 KGHSH and CDR2 LQKENI. Trimming cost V 3 bases and J 5 bases, with 8 bases left between them. This CDR3 is built from 13 residues. The CDR3: CASSPHRDNEQFF. The CDR3 DNA sequence: TGTGCCAGCTCACCTCACAGAGACAATGAGCAGTTCTTC.

This clonotype was picked up many times. The chain carries TRBV5-1 and TRBJ2-1, with D tentatively TRBD2 (5 bases). V lost 4 bases, J lost 4 bases, and 18 bases lay in between. Germline V gene data show CDR1 as SGHRS and CDR2 as YFSETQ. This CDR3 contains 16 residues. CDR3 in amino acids: CASSPAEDWSYNEQFF. The CDR3 bases are TGCGCCAGCAGCCCCGCCGAGGACTGGTCATACAATGAGCAGTTCTTC.

This chain uses TRBV4-2 with TRBJ1-1, with D possibly being TRBD1 (6 bases). V shed 1 base and J shed 2 bases, with 17 bases lying between them. The CDR3 spans 17 residues. The germline V gene has CDR1 LGHNA and CDR2 YNFKEQ. CDR3 region: CASSQGATGQINTEAFF. The DNA of the CDR3 is TGTGCCAGCAGCCAAGGGGCCACAGGGCAAATCAACACTGAAGCTTTCTTT.

This clonotype was observed a handful of times. The chain links TRBV19 to TRBJ2-2; no firm D call. Germline-derived CDR1 and CDR2 are LNHDA and SQIVND (reference sequence). The CDR3 extends over 14 amino acids. Trimming removed 11 bases at V and 6 bases at J, with 19 bases between. The CDR3 coding sequence is TGTGCCGAAATACCCTGGGTGGTAGCCGGGGAGCTGTTTTTT. This sequence encodes CAEIPWVVAGELFF.

This clonotype was detected many times. The V gene is TRBV27, the J gene TRBJ1-5, with a possible D match to TRBD1 (5 bases). The CDR3 is 15 amino acids. V dropped 6 bases and J dropped 0 bases, with 12 bases sitting between them. CDR1 is MNHEY and CDR2 is SMNVEV in the germline V gene (reference sequence). The chain's CDR3 is CASSPTGNSNQPQHF. The CDR3 DNA reads TGTGCCAGCAGCCCTACAGGTAATAGCAATCAGCCCCAGCATTTT.

In its sample, this clonotype was seen a few times. The chain links TRBV12-3 or TRBV12-4 to TRBJ2-2; a possible D gene is TRBD1 (6 bases). The length of the CDR3 is 15 residues. V lost 5 bases, J lost 0 bases, and 10 bases lay in between. DNA for the CDR3: TGTGCCAGCAGTGGACAGTTCGCGAACACCGGGGAGCTGTTTTTT. It encodes CASSGQFANTGELFF.